Listed below are T cell receptor beta chains from one sample, sequenced in a study of blood T cell repertoires in COVID-19. Assay used: immunoSEQ multiplex PCR; TCRdb lists only in-frame clones, some missing. This table holds 330,000 or so clones, roughly 86% found once. Sequencing was done on a sample of peripheral blood. These receptor sequences come from a young man with COVID-19, enrolled during active disease. Both conserved end residues are part of each CDR3. Each record gives: J gene, V gene, D gene, CDR3 DNA, CDR3 protein. D genes are given only for firm matches.

j_gene: TRBJ2-4; v_gene: TRBV5-1; d_gene: -; CDR3nt: TGCGCCAGCAGCTTGCAGGGGTCGAACATTCAGTACTTC; CDR3aa: CASSLQGSNIQYF
j_gene: TRBJ2-3; v_gene: TRBV30; d_gene: -; CDR3nt: TGTGCCGGAATAAGGTGGGGCGGGACTACAGATACGCAGTATTTT; CDR3aa: CAGIRWGGTTDTQYF
j_gene: TRBJ1-2; v_gene: TRBV18; d_gene: -; CDR3nt: TGTGCCAGCTCACCCCCGGCGACAAACTATGGCTACACCTTC; CDR3aa: CASSPPATNYGYTF
j_gene: TRBJ2-1; v_gene: TRBV28; d_gene: TRBD2; CDR3nt: TGTGCCAGCAGGCGACTAGCGGGAGGTGCAAATGAGCAGTTCTTC; CDR3aa: CASRRLAGGANEQFF
j_gene: TRBJ1-2; v_gene: TRBV28; d_gene: TRBD1; CDR3nt: TGTGCCAGCAGTCCGCAACGAAGCAGGGGGGGCTACACCTTC; CDR3aa: CASSPQRSRGGYTF
j_gene: TRBJ1-4; v_gene: TRBV15; d_gene: -; CDR3nt: TGTGCCACCAGCCGGGATGGGATGGATAATGAAAAACTGTTTTTT; CDR3aa: CATSRDGMDNEKLFF
j_gene: TRBJ2-3; v_gene: TRBV9; d_gene: -; CDR3nt: TGTGCCAGCAGCAAAGGGGACACCTCTAGCACAGATACGCAGTATTTT; CDR3aa: CASSKGDTSSTDTQYF
j_gene: TRBJ1-2; v_gene: TRBV10-3; d_gene: TRBD1; CDR3nt: TGTGCCATCAACTTTGACAGGGATTCGGGTGGCTACACCTTC; CDR3aa: CAINFDRDSGGYTF
j_gene: TRBJ1-1; v_gene: TRBV6-1; d_gene: -; CDR3nt: TGTGCCAGCAGCGAAGACACCCATATGAACACTGAAGCTTTCTTT; CDR3aa: CASSEDTHMNTEAFF
j_gene: TRBJ2-5; v_gene: TRBV7-8; d_gene: -; CDR3nt: TGTGCCAGCAGCTTATTAGGGACACGGGAGACCCAGTACTTC; CDR3aa: CASSLLGTRETQYF
j_gene: TRBJ1-3; v_gene: TRBV7-9; d_gene: -; CDR3nt: TGTGCCAGCAGCTCAGGCGGAAACACCATATATTTT; CDR3aa: CASSSGGNTIYF